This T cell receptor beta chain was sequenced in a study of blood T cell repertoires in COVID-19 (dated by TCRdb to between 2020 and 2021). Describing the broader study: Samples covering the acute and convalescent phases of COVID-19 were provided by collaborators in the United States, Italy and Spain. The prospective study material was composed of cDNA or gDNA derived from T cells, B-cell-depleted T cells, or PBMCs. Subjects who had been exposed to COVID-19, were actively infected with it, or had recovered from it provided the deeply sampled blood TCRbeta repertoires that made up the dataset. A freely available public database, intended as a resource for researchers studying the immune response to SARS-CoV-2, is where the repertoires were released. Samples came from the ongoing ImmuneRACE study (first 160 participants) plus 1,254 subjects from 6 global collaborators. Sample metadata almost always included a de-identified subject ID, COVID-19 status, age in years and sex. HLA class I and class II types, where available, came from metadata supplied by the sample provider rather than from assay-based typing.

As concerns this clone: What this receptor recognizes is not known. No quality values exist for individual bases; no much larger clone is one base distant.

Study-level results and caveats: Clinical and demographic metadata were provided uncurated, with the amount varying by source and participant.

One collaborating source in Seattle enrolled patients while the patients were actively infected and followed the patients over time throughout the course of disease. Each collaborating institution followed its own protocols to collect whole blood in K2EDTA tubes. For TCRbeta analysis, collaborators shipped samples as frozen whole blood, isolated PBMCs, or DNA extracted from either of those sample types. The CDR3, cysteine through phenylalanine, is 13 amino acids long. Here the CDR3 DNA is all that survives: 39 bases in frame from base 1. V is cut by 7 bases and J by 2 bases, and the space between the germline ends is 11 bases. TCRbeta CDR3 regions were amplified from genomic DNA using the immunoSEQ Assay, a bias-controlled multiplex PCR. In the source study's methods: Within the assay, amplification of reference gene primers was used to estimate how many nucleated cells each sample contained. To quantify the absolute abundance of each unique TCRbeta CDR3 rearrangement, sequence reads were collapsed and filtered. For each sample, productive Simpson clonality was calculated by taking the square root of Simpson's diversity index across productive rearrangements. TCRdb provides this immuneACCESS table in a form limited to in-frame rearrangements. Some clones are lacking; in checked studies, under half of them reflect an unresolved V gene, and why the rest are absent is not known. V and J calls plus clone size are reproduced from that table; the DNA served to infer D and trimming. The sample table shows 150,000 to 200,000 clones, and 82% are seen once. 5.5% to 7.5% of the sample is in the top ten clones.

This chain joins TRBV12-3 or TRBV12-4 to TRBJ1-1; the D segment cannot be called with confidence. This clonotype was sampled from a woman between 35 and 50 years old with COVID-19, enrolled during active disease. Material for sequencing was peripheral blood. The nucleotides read TGTGCCAGCATCCAGTCAACCAACACTGAAGCTTTCTTT. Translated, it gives CASIQSTNTEAFF.